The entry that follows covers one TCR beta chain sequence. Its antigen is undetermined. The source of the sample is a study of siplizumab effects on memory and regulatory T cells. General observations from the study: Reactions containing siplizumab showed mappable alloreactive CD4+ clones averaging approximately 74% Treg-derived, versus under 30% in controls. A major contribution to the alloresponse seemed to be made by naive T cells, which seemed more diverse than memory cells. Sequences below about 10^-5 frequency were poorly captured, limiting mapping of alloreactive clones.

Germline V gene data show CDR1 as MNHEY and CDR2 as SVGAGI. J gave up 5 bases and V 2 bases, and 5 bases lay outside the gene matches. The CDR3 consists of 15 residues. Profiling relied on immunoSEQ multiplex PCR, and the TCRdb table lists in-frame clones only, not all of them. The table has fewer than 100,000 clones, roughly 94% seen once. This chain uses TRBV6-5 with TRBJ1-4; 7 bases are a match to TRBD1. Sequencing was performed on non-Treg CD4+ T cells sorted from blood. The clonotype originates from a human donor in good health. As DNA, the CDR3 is TGTGCCAGCAGTTACACGGGACAGCTAAATGAAAAACTGTTTTTT. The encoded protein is CASSYTGQLNEKLFF.